This record covers a single T cell receptor (beta chain). These data belong to a study of blood T cell repertoires in COVID-19. Membership in each cohort depended on participant-reported clinical history. Study processing details: Amplified reference gene primers provided the basis for estimating nucleated cell counts. The method was immunoSEQ multiplex PCR; TCRdb's version includes in-frame clones alone and lacks a portion of them. The DNA gave D and trimming, while V, J and clone size come from that table. The sample lists roughly 300,000 clones, about 86% occurring once. V trimming: 6 bases; J trimming: 3 bases; junction bases outside the gene matches: 8. This CDR3 region has 15 residues. Germline V gene data show CDR1 as MNHEY and CDR2 as SMNVEV (reference sequence).

The chain combines TRBV27 with TRBJ1-5, with 7 positions matching TRBD1. This TCR was recovered from a woman aged 40 to 50 with acute COVID-19. The sequenced sample consisted of PBMCs or T cells enriched from blood (not recorded which). The CDR3 nucleotides read TGTGCCAGCAGATCGAACGGACAGGTCAATCAGCCCCAGCATTTT. As protein: CASRSNGQVNQPQHF.